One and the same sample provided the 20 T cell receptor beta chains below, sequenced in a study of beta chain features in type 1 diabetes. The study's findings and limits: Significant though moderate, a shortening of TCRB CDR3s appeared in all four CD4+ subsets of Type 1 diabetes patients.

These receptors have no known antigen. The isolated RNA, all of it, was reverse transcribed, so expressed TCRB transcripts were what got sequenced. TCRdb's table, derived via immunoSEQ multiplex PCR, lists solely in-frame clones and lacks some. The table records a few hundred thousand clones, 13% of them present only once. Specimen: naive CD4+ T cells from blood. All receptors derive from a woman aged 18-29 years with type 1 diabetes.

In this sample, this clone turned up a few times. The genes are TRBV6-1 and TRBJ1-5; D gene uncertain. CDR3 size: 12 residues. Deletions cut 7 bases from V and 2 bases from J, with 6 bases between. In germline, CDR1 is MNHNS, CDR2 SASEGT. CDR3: CASNLGNQPQHF. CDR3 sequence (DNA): TGTGCCAGCAATCTTGGCAATCAGCCCCAGCATTTT.

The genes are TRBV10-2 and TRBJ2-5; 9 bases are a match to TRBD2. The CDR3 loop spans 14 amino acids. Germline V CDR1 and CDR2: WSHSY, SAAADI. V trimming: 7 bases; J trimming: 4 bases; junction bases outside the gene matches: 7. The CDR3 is CASIRASGTETQYF. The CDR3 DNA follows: TGCGCCAGCATCCGAGCTAGCGGGACAGAGACCCAGTACTTC.

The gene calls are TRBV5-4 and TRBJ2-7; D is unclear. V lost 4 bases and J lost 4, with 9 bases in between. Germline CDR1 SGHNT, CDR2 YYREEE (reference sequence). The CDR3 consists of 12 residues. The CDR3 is CASSPVLYEQYF. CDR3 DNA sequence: TGTGCCAGCAGCCCGGTGTTGTACGAGCAGTACTTC.

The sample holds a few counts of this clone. The DNA of the CDR3 is TGTGCCAGCACCCCGGACAGGGGCTACGAGCAGTACGTC. Encoded protein: CASTPDRGYEQYV. J is TRBJ2-7 and V is TRBV2; 9 bases match TRBD1. V was clipped by 7 bases and J by 3 bases; unmatched bases: 4. The CDR3 length is 13 residues. The germline CDR1 and CDR2 sequences are SNHLY and FYNNEI.

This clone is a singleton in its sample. CDR3 in DNA: TGTGCCAGCAGCTTCGTTGCTAGCACTGAAGCTTTCTTT. This gives the protein CASSFVASTEAFF. The rearrangement uses TRBV7-3 and TRBJ1-1; D call uncertain. The V gene's germline CDR1 is SGHTA and CDR2 FQGTGA. The ends were cut back, 3 bases at V and 4 bases at J, with 9 bases in the middle. This CDR3 is 13 amino acids long.

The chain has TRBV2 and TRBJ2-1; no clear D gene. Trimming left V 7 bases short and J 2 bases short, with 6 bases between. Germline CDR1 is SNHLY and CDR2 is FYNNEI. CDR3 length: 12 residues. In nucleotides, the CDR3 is TGTGCCAGCACTATCCCCTACAATGAGCAGTTCTTC. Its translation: CASTIPYNEQFF.

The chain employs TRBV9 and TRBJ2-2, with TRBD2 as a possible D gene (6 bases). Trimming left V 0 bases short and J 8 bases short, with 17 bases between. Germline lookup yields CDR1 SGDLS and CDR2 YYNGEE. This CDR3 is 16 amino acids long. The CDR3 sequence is CASSVEISGAGGELFF. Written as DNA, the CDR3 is TGTGCCAGCAGCGTAGAAATTAGCGGAGCAGGGGGGGAGCTGTTTTTT.

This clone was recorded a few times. The CDR3 sequence is CASSLLTRTGTSGANVLTF. CDR3 nucleotides: TGTGCCAGCAGCTTGCTCACCAGGACAGGGACATCCGGGGCCAACGTCCTGACTTTC. The chain uses TRBV7-9 and TRBJ2-6; 8 bases are shared with TRBD1. The CDR3 spans 19 residues. The V and J ends lost 3 bases and 4 bases, in that order; junction bases with no gene match: 14. Germline V gene sequence: CDR1 SEHNR, CDR2 FQNEAQ (reference sequence).

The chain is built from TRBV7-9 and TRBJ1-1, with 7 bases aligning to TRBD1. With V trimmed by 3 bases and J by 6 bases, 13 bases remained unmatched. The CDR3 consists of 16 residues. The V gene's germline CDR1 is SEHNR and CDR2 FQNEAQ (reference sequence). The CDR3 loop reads CASSFRTGLAHSEAFF. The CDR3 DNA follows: TGTGCCAGCAGCTTCAGGACAGGTCTCGCGCATTCTGAAGCTTTCTTT.

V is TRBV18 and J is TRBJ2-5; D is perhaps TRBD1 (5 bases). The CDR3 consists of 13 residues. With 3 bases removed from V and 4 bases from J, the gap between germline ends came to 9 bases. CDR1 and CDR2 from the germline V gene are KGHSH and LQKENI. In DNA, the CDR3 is TGTGCCAGCTCACCGACGACAGTAGAGACCCAGTACTTC. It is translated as CASSPTTVETQYF.

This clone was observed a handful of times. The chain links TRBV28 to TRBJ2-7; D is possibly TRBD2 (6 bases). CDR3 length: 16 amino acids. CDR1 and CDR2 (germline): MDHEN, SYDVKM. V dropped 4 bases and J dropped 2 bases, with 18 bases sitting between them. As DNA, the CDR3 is TGTGCCAGCAGTTCCGGGGCGGGGTGGAGAGCCTACGAGCAGTACTTC. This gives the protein CASSSGAGWRAYEQYF.

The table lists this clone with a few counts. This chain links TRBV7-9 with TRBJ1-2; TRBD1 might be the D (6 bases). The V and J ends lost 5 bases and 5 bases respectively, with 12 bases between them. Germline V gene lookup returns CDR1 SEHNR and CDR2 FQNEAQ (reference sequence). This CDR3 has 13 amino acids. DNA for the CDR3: TGTGCCAGCAGCGATGGGGGCGGGTATGGCTACACCTTC. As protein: CASSDGGGYGYTF.

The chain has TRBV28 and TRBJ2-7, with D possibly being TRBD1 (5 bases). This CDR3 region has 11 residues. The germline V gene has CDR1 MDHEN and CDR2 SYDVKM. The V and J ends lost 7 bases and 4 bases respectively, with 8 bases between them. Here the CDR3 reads CASNGAYEQYF. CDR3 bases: TGTGCCAGCAATGGGGCTTACGAGCAGTACTTC. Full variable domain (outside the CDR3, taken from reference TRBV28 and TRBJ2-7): DVKVTQSSRYLVKRTGEKVFLECVQDMDHENMFWYRQDPGLGLRLIYFSYDVKMKEKGDIPEGYSVSREKKERFSLILESASTNQTSMYLCASNGAYEQYFGPGTRLTVT.

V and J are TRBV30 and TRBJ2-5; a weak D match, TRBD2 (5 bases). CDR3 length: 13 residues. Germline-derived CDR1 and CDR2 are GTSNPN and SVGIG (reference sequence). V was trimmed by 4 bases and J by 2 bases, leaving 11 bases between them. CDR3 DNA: TGTGCCTGGATGAGAGGGCCACAAGAGACCCAGTACTTC. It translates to CAWMRGPQETQYF.

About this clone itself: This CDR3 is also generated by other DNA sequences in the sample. CDR3 loop: CASSPQGTEAFF. In DNA form, the CDR3 reads TGTGCCAGCAGCCCGCAGGGGACTGAAGCTTTCTTT. The rearrangement joins TRBV7-9 to TRBJ1-1; TRBD1 might be the D (6 bases). The CDR3 is 12 residues long. CDR1 is SEHNR, CDR2 FQNEAQ, per germline (reference sequence). V lost 5 bases, J lost 5 bases, and 9 bases lay in between. The whole variable domain, filled in from reference TRBV7-9 and TRBJ1-1, reads DTGVSQNPRHKITKRGQNVTFRCDPISEHNRLYWYRQTLGQGPEFLTYFQNEAQLEKSRLLSDRFSAERPKGSFSTLEIQRTEQGDSAMYLCASSPQGTEAFFGQGTRLTVV.

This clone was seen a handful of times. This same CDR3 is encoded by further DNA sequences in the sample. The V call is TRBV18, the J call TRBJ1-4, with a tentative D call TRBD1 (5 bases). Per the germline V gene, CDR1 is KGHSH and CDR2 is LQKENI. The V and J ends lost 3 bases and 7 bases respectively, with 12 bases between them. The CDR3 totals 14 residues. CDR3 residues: CASSPGRVGEKLFF. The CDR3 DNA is TGTGCCAGCTCACCCGGCAGGGTTGGTGAAAAACTGTTTTTT.

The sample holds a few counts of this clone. In DNA, the CDR3 is TGTGCCTGGAGTAAGCAACGGACTTACGGGAGCTACGAGCAGTACTTC. This codes for CAWSKQRTYGSYEQYF. This chain joins TRBV30 and TRBJ2-7; the D gene is possibly TRBD2 (6 bases). CDR3 length: 16 amino acids. The ends were cut back, 2 bases at V and 3 bases at J, with 20 bases in the middle. From germline, CDR1 is GTSNPN and CDR2 SVGIG (reference sequence).

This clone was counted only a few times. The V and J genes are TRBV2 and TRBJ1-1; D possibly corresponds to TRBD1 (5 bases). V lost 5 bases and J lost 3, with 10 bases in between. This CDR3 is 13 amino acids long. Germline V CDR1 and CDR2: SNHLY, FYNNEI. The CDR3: CASSSDTDTEAFF. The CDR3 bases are TGTGCCAGCAGTTCGGACACCGACACTGAAGCTTTCTTT. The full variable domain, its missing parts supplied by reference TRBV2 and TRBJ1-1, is EPEVTQTPSHQVTQMGQEVILRCVPISNHLYFYWYRQILGQKVEFLVSFYNNEISEKSEIFDDQFSVERPDGSNFTLKIRSTKLEDSAMYFCASSSDTDTEAFFGQGTRLTVV.

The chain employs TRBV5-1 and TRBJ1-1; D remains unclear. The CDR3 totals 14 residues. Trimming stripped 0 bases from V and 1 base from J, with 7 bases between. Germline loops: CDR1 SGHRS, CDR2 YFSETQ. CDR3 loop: CASSLASGNTEAFF. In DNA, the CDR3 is TGCGCCAGCAGCTTGGCTTCCGGGAACACTGAAGCTTTCTTT.

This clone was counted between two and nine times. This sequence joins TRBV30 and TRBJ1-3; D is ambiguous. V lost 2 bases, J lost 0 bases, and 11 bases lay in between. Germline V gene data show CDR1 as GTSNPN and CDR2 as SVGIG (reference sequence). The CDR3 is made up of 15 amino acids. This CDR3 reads CAWSNPGSSGNTIYF. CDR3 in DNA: TGTGCCTGGAGTAACCCAGGAAGCTCTGGAAACACCATATATTTT.